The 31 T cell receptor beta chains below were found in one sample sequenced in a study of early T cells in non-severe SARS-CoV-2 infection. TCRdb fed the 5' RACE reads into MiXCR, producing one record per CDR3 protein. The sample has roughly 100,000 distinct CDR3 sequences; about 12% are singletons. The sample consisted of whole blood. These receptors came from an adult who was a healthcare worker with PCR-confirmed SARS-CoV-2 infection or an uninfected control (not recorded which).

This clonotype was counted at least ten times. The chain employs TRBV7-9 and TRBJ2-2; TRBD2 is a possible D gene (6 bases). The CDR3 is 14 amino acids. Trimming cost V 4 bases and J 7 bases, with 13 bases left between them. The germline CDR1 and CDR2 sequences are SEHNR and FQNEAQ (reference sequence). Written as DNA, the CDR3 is TGTGCCAGCAGCTGGTTGCGGGGCAACGGGGAGCTGTTTTTT. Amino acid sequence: CASSWLRGNGELFF.

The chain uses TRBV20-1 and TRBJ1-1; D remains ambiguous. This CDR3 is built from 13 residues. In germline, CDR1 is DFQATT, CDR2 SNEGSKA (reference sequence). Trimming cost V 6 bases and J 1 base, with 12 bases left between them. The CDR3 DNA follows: TGCAGTGCCCGCCGGCAGACGAACACTGAAGCTTTCTTT. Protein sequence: CSARRQTNTEAFF.

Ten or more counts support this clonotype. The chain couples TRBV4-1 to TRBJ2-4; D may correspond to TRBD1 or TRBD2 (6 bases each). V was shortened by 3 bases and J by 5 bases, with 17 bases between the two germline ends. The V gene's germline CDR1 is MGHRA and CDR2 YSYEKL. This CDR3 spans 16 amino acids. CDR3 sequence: CASSQRGVRGQNIQYF. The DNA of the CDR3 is TGCGCCAGCAGCCAGAGGGGGGTACGGGGACAAAACATTCAGTACTTC.

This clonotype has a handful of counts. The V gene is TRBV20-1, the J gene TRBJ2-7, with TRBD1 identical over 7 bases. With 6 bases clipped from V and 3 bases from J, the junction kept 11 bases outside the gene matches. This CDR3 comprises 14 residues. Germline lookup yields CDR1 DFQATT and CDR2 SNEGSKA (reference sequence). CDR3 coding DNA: TGCAGTGCCCCCCTAGGGGGCAATGACTACGAGCAGTACTTC. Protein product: CSAPLGGNDYEQYF.

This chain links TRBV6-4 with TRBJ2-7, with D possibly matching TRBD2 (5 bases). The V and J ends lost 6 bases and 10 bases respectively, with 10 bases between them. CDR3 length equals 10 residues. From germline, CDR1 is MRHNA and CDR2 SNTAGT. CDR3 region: CASRSGRQYF. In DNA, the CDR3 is TGTGCCAGCAGAAGCGGTCGACAGTACTTC.

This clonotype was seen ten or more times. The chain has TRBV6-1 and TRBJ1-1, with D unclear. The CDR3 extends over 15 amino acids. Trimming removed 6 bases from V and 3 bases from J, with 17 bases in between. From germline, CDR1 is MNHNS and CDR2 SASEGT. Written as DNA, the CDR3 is TGTGCCAGCAGGAACGCGGGTCCCATTCACACTGAAGCTTTCTTT. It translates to CASRNAGPIHTEAFF.

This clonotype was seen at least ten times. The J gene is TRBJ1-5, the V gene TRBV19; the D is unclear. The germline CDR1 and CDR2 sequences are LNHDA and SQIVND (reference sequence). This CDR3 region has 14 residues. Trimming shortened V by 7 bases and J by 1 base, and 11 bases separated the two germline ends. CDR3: CASTRQVSNQPQHF. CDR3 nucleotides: TGTGCCAGTACGAGACAAGTAAGCAATCAGCCCCAGCATTTT.

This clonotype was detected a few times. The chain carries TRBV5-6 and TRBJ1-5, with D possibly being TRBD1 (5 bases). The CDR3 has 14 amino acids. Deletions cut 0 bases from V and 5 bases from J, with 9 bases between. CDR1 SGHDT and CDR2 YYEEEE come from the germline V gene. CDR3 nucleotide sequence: TGTGCCAGCAGCTTGGTGGGGACCCATCAGCCCCAGCATTTT. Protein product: CASSLVGTHQPQHF.

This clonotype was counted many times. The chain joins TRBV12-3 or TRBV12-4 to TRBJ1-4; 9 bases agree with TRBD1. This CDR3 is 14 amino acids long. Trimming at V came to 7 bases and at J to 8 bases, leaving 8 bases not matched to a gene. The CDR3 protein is CASTKQGAQEKLFF. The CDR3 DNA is TGTGCCAGCACCAAACAGGGGGCGCAAGAAAAACTGTTTTTT.

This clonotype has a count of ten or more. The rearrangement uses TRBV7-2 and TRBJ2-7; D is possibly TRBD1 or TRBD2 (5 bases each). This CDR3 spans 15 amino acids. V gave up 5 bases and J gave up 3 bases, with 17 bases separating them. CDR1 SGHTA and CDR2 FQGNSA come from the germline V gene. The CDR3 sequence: CASSAFEGTYYEQYF. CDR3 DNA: TGTGCCAGCAGCGCTTTCGAGGGGACCTACTACGAGCAGTACTTC.

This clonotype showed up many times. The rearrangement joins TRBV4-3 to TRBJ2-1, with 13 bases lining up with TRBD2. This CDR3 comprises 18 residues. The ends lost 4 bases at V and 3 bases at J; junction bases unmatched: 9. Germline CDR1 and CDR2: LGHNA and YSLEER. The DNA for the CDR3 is TGCGCCAGCAGCCGATCCCGACTAGCGGGGGGCTACTACAATGAGCAGTTCTTC. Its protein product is CASSRSRLAGGYYNEQFF.

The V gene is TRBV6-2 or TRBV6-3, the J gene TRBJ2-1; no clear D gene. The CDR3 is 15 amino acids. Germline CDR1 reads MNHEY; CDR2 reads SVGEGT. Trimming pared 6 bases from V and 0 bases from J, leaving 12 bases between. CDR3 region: CASRPDVSSYNEQFF. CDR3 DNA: TGTGCCAGCAGACCGGACGTTAGCTCCTACAATGAGCAGTTCTTC.

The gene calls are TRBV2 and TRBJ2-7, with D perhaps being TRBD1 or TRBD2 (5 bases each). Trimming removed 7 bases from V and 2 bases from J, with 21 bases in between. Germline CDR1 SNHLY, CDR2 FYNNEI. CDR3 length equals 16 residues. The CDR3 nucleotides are TGTGCCAGCAAAAAAACAGAGGCGAGGGGAGCCTACGAGCAGTACTTC. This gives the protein CASKKTEARGAYEQYF. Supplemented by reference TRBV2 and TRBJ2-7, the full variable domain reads EPEVTQTPSHQVTQMGQEVILRCVPISNHLYFYWYRQILGQKVEFLVSFYNNEISEKSEIFDDQFSVERPDGSNFTLKIRSTKLEDSAMYFCASKKTEARGAYEQYFGPGTRLTVT.

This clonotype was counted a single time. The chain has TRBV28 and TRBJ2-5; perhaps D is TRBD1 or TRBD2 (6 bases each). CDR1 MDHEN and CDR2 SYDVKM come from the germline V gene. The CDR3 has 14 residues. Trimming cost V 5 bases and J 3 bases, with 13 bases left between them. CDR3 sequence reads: CASSRSRGEETQYF. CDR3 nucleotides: TGTGCCAGCAGTCGCTCTAGGGGGGAAGAGACCCAGTACTTC.

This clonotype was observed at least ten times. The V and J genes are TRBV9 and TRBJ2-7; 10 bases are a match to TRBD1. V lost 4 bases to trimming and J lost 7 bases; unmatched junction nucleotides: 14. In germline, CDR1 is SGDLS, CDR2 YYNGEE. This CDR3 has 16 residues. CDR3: CASSPTRQGAVYEQYF. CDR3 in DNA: TGTGCCAGCAGCCCCACACGACAGGGGGCAGTTTATGAGCAGTACTTC. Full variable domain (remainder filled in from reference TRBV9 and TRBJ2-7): DSGVTQTPKHLITATGQRVTLRCSPRSGDLSVYWYQQSLDQGLQFLIQYYNGEERAKGNILERFSAQQFPDLHSELNLSSLELGDSALYFCASSPTRQGAVYEQYFGPGTRLTVT.

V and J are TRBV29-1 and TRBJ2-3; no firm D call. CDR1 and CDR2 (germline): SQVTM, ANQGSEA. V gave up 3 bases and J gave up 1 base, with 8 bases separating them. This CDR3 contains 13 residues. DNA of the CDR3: TGCAGCGTTGATAAGGTGGGCACAGATACGCAGTATTTT. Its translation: CSVDKVGTDTQYF.

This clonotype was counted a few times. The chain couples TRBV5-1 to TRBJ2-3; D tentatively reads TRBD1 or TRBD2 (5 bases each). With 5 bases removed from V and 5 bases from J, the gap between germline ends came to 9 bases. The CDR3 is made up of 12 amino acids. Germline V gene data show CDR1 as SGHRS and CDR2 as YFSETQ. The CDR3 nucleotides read TGCGCCAGCAGACTGGGGGTAGATACGCAGTATTTT. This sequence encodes CASRLGVDTQYF.

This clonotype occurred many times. The CDR3 loop is CASSFRGGASYEQFF. CDR3 coding DNA: TGTGCCAGCAGCTTTAGAGGGGGGGCCAGTTATGAGCAGTTCTTC. The chain links TRBV11-3 to TRBJ2-1; a possible D gene is TRBD2 (7 bases). The germline V gene encodes CDR1 SGHNT and CDR2 YENEEA. The CDR3 is 15 residues long. V lost 3 bases to trimming and J lost 8 bases, with 17 bases between them.

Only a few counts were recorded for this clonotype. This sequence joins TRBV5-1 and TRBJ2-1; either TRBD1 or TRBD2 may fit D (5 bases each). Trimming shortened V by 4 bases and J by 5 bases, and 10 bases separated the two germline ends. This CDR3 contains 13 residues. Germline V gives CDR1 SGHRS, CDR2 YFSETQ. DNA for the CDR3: TGCGCCAGCAGCCCCGGGACCAACAATGAGCAGTTCTTC. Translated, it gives CASSPGTNNEQFF.

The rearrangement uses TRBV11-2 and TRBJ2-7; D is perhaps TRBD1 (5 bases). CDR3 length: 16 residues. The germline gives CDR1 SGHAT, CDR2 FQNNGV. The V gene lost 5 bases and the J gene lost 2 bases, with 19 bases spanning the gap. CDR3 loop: CASSPQGARTPYEQYF. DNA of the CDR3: TGTGCCAGCAGCCCCCAGGGTGCCCGTACTCCCTACGAGCAGTACTTC.

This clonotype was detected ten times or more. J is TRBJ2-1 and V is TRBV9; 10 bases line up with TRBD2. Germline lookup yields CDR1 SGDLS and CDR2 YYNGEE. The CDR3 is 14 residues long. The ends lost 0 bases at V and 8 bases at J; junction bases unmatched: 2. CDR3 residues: CASSVGLAGDEQFF. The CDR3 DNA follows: TGTGCCAGCAGCGTAGGACTAGCGGGCGATGAGCAGTTCTTC.

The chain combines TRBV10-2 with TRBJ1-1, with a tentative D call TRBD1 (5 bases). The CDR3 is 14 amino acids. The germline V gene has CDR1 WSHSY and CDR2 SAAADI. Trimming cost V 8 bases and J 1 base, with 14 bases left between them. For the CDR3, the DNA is TGCGCCAGCCGTCCAGGGTTGGGGAACACTGAAGCTTTCTTT. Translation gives CASRPGLGNTEAFF.

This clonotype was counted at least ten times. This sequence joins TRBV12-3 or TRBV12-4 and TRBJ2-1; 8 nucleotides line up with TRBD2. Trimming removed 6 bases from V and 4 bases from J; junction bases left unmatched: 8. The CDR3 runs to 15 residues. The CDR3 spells CASRTPGGEYNEQFF. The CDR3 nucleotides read TGTGCCAGCAGAACCCCGGGGGGGGAATACAATGAGCAGTTCTTC.

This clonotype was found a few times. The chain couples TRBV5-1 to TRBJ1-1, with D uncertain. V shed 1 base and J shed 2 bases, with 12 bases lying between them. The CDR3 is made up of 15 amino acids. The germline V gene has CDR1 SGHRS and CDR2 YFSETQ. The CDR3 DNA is TGCGCCAGCAGCTTGAGGACGGTGGGTAACACTGAAGCTTTCTTT. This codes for CASSLRTVGNTEAFF.

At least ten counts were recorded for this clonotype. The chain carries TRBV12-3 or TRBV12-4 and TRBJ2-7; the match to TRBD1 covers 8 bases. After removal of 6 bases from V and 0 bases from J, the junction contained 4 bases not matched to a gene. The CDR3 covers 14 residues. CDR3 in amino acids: CASSLGQASYEQYF. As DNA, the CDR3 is TGTGCCAGCAGCCTGGGACAGGCCTCCTACGAGCAGTACTTC.

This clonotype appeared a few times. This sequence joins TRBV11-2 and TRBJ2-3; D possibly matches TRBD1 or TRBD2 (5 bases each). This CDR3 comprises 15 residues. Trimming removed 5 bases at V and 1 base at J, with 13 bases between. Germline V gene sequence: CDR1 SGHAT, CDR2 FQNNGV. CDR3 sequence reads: CASSLRGAGTDTQYF. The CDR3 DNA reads TGTGCCAGCAGCCTCCGGGGCGCAGGCACAGATACGCAGTATTTT.

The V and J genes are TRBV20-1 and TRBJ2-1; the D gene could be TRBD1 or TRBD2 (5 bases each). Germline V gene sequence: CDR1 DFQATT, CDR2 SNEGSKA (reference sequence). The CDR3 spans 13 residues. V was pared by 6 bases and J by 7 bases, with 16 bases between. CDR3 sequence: CSALWGFGNEQFF. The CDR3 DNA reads TGCAGTGCCCTTTGGGGGTTCGGGAATGAGCAGTTCTTC.

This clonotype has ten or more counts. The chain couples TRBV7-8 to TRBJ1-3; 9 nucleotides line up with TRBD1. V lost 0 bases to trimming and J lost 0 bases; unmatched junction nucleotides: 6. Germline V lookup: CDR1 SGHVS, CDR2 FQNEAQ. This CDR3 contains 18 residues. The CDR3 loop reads CASSLARGTGYSGNTIYF. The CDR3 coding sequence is TGTGCCAGCAGCTTAGCAAGAGGGACAGGGTACTCTGGAAACACCATATATTTT.

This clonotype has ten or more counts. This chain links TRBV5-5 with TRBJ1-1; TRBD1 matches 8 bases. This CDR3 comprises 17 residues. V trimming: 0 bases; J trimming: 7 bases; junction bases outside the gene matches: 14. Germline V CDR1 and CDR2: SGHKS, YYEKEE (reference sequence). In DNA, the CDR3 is TGTGCCAGCAGCTTGGCCCCCGGGTCAGGGGGCGGGGGTGAAGCTTTCTTT. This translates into CASSLAPGSGGGGEAFF.

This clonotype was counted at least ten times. DNA for the CDR3: TGTGCCAGCAGTGCCACCGGACAGAGGAACTATGGCTACACCTTC. Encoded protein: CASSATGQRNYGYTF. V usage is TRBV28 and J usage is TRBJ1-2; possibly TRBD1 for D (6 bases). From germline, CDR1 is MDHEN and CDR2 SYDVKM. Deletions cut 5 bases from V and 2 bases from J, with 15 bases between. CDR3 length: 15 amino acids.

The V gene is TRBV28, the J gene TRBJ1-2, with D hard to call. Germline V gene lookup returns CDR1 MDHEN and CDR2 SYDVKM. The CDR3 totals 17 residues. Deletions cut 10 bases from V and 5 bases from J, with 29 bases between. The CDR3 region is CATKDPETWSVPYGYTF. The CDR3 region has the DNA TGTGCCACCAAGGACCCGGAGACATGGTCCGTGCCTTATGGCTACACCTTC.